Included here is one TCR beta chain sequence, with context. The antigen is undetermined. The CDR3 is 16 residues long. The trim removed 3 bases at V and 0 bases at J, leaving 7 bases unmatched. Germline CDR1 and CDR2: KGHSH and LQKENI. The entry originates in a study of T cell responses to AZD1222 COVID-19 vaccine. Points from the study as a whole: Increases in Spike-specific TCR breadth and depth were seen after two AZD1222 doses. Among vaccine-associated CD4 TCRs, coverage spanned spike, with dominance at 160-218 and 743-854. Unmutated variant regions are reportedly the target of nearly half of TCRs that are spike-specific.

Using immunoSEQ multiplex PCR, the repertoire was profiled, and TCRdb retains in-frame clones only, with some absent. The sample yields around 150,000 clones, approximately 93% seen once. Second-dose timings of about 4 or about 12 weeks were pooled. The TCR originated in an adult who received the AZD1222 COVID-19 vaccine. The chain employs TRBV18 and TRBJ2-7; 8 bases are shared with TRBD2. The sequenced sample was peripheral blood, obtained 28 days after the second AZD1222 dose. The CDR3 DNA sequence: TGTGCCAGCTCACCTCGGGGGGGGAGCCACTCCTACGAGCAGTACTTC. It is translated as CASSPRGGSHSYEQYF.